The 28 T cell receptor beta chains below come from one sample, sequenced in a study of Graves' ophthalmopathy and Graves' hyperthyroidism. The sequenced template was RNA, covering the TCR beta CDR3 region. RT-PCR in the first round used HTBI primers; a second-round multiplex PCR followed. MiXCR, run by TCRdb on the multiplex PCR reads, gives a single entry per CDR3 protein. Among approximately 700,000 distinct CDR3 sequences listed, about two fifths were seen once. Sequencing was done on a sample of peripheral blood. Every receptor here comes from an adult man with Graves' ophthalmopathy.

Points on this clonotype: One junction end disagrees with the germline gene, perhaps due to a read error. The CDR3 nucleotides are TGTGCCATCGCCCCAGGGCAAGGGCGGCCCCAGCACTTC. It is translated as CAIAPGQGRPQHF. The gene calls are TRBV10-3 and TRBJ2-5; D perhaps matches TRBD1 (5 bases). CDR1 and CDR2 from the germline V gene are ENHRY and SYGVKD. The CDR3 length is 13 residues.

The V and J genes are TRBV15 and TRBJ2-2, with D possibly being TRBD2 (5 bases). Trimming left V 0 bases short and J 3 bases short, with 14 bases between. Germline V lookup: CDR1 LNHNV, CDR2 YYDKDF (reference sequence). The CDR3 extends over 17 amino acids. The CDR3 nucleotides are TGTGCCACCAGCAGAGACGGGGATGATGGCTACACCGGGGAGCTGTTTTTT. Amino acids: CATSRDGDDGYTGELFF.

This clonotype was recorded once. The chain has TRBV15 and TRBJ2-7; no firm D call. V gave up 2 bases and J gave up 2 bases, with 10 bases separating them. The CDR3 runs 14 residues. Germline lookup yields CDR1 LNHNV and CDR2 YYDKDF (reference sequence). The CDR3 bases are TGTGCCACCAGCAGAACTGGGCCCCCCTACGAGCAGTACTTC. Protein: CATSRTGPPYEQYF.

The chain carries TRBV25-1 and TRBJ1-2; D possibly corresponds to TRBD1 (6 bases). From germline, CDR1 is MGHDK and CDR2 SYGVNS. This CDR3 has 14 residues. V was shortened by 1 base and J by 8 bases, with 14 bases between the two germline ends. The CDR3 is CASSEFGGGAGYTF. For the CDR3, the DNA is TGTGCCAGCAGTGAATTCGGTGGGGGCGCAGGCTACACCTTC.

Ten or more counts support this clonotype. The rearrangement links TRBV6-6 to TRBJ2-7; D is uncertain. V was trimmed by 0 bases and J by 5 bases, leaving 11 bases between them. The length of the CDR3 is 14 residues. The germline V gene encodes CDR1 MNHNY and CDR2 SVGAGI (reference sequence). In nucleotides, the CDR3 is TGTGCCAGCAGTTACTCGAGGTATCCGAACGAGCAGTACTTC. Residues: CASSYSRYPNEQYF.

Concerning this clonotype itself: A much larger clonotype is one base distant, so this may be a read error. The genes are TRBV7-9 and TRBJ1-4, with D unresolved. V lost 3 bases and J 3 bases, leaving 11 bases between the germline ends. The CDR3 length is 15 residues. Germline CDR1 reads SEHNR; CDR2 reads FQNEAQ (reference sequence). CDR3 protein: CASSFDGRANEKLFF. CDR3 bases: TGTGCCAGCAGCTTCGACGGGCGAGCTAATGAAAAACTGTTTTTT.

This clonotype was recorded many times. CDR3 amino acids: CASSQQGTNSPLHF. The CDR3 nucleotides are TGTGCCAGCAGCCAACAGGGGACCAATTCACCCCTCCACTTT. The genes are TRBV7-3 and TRBJ1-6; 7 bases agree with TRBD1. Per germline, CDR1 SGHTA and CDR2 FQGTGA. The CDR3 spans 14 residues. The junction had 5 bases not matched to a gene; V was cut back by 5 bases and J by 7 bases.

This clonotype has only a few counts. J is TRBJ1-3 and V is TRBV4-1, with 7 positions matching TRBD1. The CDR3 has 16 amino acids. Germline V gene lookup returns CDR1 MGHRA and CDR2 YSYEKL. J lost 2 bases, V lost 1 base, and 5 bases had no gene match. This CDR3 reads CASSQGGQVAGNTIYF. Written as DNA, the CDR3 is TGCGCCAGCAGCCAAGGCGGACAGGTAGCTGGAAACACCATATATTTT.

This chain links TRBV9 with TRBJ2-7; 7 nucleotides line up with TRBD1. Unmatched junction bases numbered 11, after V lost 3 bases and J lost 8 bases. The CDR3 is 14 residues long. CDR1 is SGDLS and CDR2 is YYNGEE in the germline V gene. CDR3 sequence: CASSEMATGAKQYF. For the CDR3, the DNA is TGTGCCAGCAGCGAGATGGCTACAGGGGCTAAGCAGTACTTC.

On this clonotype: This could be a read error, since a much larger clone is one nucleotide away. The genes are TRBV20-1 and TRBJ2-7; D might be TRBD1 (6 bases). Germline V gene lookup returns CDR1 DFQATT and CDR2 SNEGSKA (reference sequence). V lost 7 bases, J lost 3 bases, and 13 bases lay in between. This CDR3 region has 12 residues. The DNA of the CDR3 is TGCAGTGACATAGCACAGGGCTACGAGCAGTACTTC. As protein: CSDIAQGYEQYF.

This clonotype was detected many times. The V and J genes are TRBV5-8 and TRBJ2-2; unclear D gene. The CDR3 has 13 residues. Germline V gives CDR1 SGHTS, CDR2 YDEGEE. V dropped 7 bases and J dropped 1 base, with 8 bases sitting between them. CDR3 protein: CASWLGNTGELFF. The CDR3 bases are TGTGCCAGCTGGTTGGGGAACACCGGGGAGCTGTTTTTT.

In this sample, this clonotype turned up many times. The gene calls are TRBV6-1 and TRBJ2-5; 8 nucleotides agree with TRBD1. Trimming cost V 1 base and J 1 base; bases outside gene matches: 8. Looked up from germline, CDR1 is MNHNS and CDR2 is SASEGT. The CDR3 runs to 17 residues. The CDR3 nucleotides are TGTGCCAGCAGTGAAGGGACCGCGACAGGGGTCCAAGAGACCCAGTACTTC. Its protein is CASSEGTATGVQETQYF.

The sample holds many counts of this clonotype. The V gene is TRBV5-1, the J gene TRBJ1-1; D not resolved. Germline loops: CDR1 SGHRS, CDR2 YFSETQ. The CDR3 runs 14 residues. V lost 1 base and J lost 4, with 11 bases in between. This chain's CDR3 is CASSLSGSGTEAFF. As DNA, the CDR3 is TGCGCCAGCAGCTTGTCCGGGTCGGGCACTGAAGCTTTCTTT.

The chain has TRBV12-3 or TRBV12-4 and TRBJ1-4, with 9 bases lining up with TRBD1. CDR3 length: 15 amino acids. Losses at the gene ends were 3 bases for V and 7 bases for J; bases not matched to a gene: 6. CDR3 residues: CASSFTGGDTEKLFF. As DNA, the CDR3 is TGTGCCAGCAGTTTCACAGGGGGCGACACTGAAAAACTGTTTTTT.

This clonotype was seen a few times. The rearrangement joins TRBV5-4 to TRBJ2-7; tentatively, D is TRBD2 (5 bases). V lost 4 bases and J 6 bases, leaving 11 bases between the germline ends. Germline V CDR1 and CDR2: SGHNT, YYREEE (reference sequence). The CDR3 is 12 amino acids. CDR3 amino acids: CASSEGSLEQYF. CDR3 DNA sequence: TGTGCCAGCAGCGAGGGAAGTCTCGAGCAGTACTTC. The variable domain in full, with the rest retrieved from reference TRBV5-4 and TRBJ2-7, is ETGVTQSPTHLIKTRGQQVTLRCSSQSGHNTVSWYQQALGQGPQFIFQYYREEENGRGNFPPRFSGLQFPNYSSELNVNALELDDSALYLCASSEGSLEQYFGPGTRLTVT.

This clonotype was recorded at least ten times. V is TRBV30 and J is TRBJ2-5, with 9 bases lining up with TRBD1. The germline V gene encodes CDR1 GTSNPN and CDR2 SVGIG (reference sequence). The CDR3 extends over 13 amino acids. J lost 5 bases, V lost 5 bases, and 6 bases had no gene match. The chain's CDR3 is CAWGTGGSETQYF. The CDR3 bases are TGTGCCTGGGGAACAGGGGGCAGTGAGACCCAGTACTTC.

Ten or more counts support this clonotype. The chain links TRBV10-3 to TRBJ1-3; TRBD1 is a possible D gene (6 bases). V was shortened by 10 bases and J by 6 bases, with 19 bases between the two germline ends. Germline V lookup: CDR1 ENHRY, CDR2 SYGVKD. This CDR3 comprises 14 residues. The CDR3 nucleotides are TGTGCCAGCAGCCCAACGGGACATGAAAACACCATATATTTT. Amino acids: CASSPTGHENTIYF.

This clonotype was recorded a few times. The V and J genes are TRBV12-3 or TRBV12-4 and TRBJ2-7, with D possibly being TRBD1 (6 bases). V lost 5 bases and J 10 bases, leaving 21 bases between the germline ends. CDR3 length: 14 amino acids. The CDR3, as DNA: TGTGCCAGCAGTCCAACCGGGACAAAGAAGGGTCAGTACTTC. The encoded protein is CASSPTGTKKGQYF.

The sample holds many counts of this clonotype. In nucleotides, the CDR3 is TGTGCTAGTGGTCCACGAACAGCTGGAAACACCATATATTTT. Its protein is CASGPRTAGNTIYF. This chain connects TRBV12-5 to TRBJ1-3; no definite D call. Trimming removed 5 bases from V and 2 bases from J, with 10 bases in between. From germline, CDR1 is LGHNT and CDR2 FRNRAP. The CDR3 contains 14 residues.

This clonotype was detected many times. The J gene is TRBJ1-6, the V gene TRBV19; D gene unclear. The CDR3 consists of 15 residues. V lost 0 bases and J lost 7, with 10 bases in between. CDR1 and CDR2 from the germline V gene are LNHDA and SQIVND (reference sequence). Here the CDR3 DNA reads TGTGCCAGTAGTATAGAGGAACGGGCCAATTCACCCCTCCACTTT. Amino acid sequence: CASSIEERANSPLHF. Variable domain in full (rest from reference TRBV19 and TRBJ1-6): DGGITQSPKYLFRKEGQNVTLSCEQNLNHDAMYWYRQDPGQGLRLIYYSQIVNDFQKGDIAEGYSVSREKKESFPLTVTSAQKNPTAFYLCASSIEERANSPLHFGNGTRLTVT.

This clonotype has ten or more counts. The V gene is TRBV20-1, the J gene TRBJ1-6; D unresolved. Germline CDR1 DFQATT, CDR2 SNEGSKA (reference sequence). Trimming left V 1 base short and J 6 bases short, with 7 bases between. The CDR3 has 13 residues. The DNA for the CDR3 is TGCAGTGCTAGAGTAACAGTTAATTCACCCCTCCACTTT. Translating gives CSARVTVNSPLHF.

This clonotype showed up many times. The chain is built from TRBV5-1 and TRBJ2-7; possibly TRBD2 for D (6 bases). Germline lookup yields CDR1 SGHRS and CDR2 YFSETQ. The CDR3 is 15 amino acids. The germline V and J ends were trimmed by 0 bases and 2 bases, with 12 bases remaining between them. CDR3 in amino acids: CASSLEEGRAYEQYF. The CDR3 DNA reads TGCGCCAGCAGCTTGGAGGAGGGACGAGCCTACGAGCAGTACTTC.

As regards this clonotype: The germline gene is not matched at one end of the junction; a read error may be the cause. The chain is built from TRBV24-1 and TRBJ2-7, with 7 bases fitting TRBD1. This CDR3 contains 13 residues. Germline V gene sequence: CDR1 KGHDR, CDR2 SFDVKD. In nucleotides, the CDR3 is TGTGCCAGCAGTCACAGGACAGGCTACGAGCAGTACTTC. Protein product: CASSHRTGYEQYF.

This clonotype was seen a few times. The rearrangement links TRBV10-3 to TRBJ1-6, with D perhaps matching TRBD1 (5 bases). The CDR3 is made up of 13 amino acids. V gave up 10 bases and J gave up 8 bases, with 15 bases separating them. CDR1 and CDR2 from the germline V gene are ENHRY and SYGVKD. The CDR3 sequence: CATKEGTYSPLHF. CDR3 nucleotide sequence: TGTGCCACCAAAGAGGGGACGTATTCACCCCTCCACTTT.

V usage is TRBV29-1 and J usage is TRBJ1-5; 7 positions agree with TRBD1. CDR1 and CDR2 (germline): SQVTM, ANQGSEA. The CDR3 totals 11 residues. Losses at the gene ends were 5 bases for V and 5 bases for J; bases not matched to a gene: 0. The CDR3 spells CSVQGDQPQHF. The CDR3, as DNA: TGCAGCGTTCAGGGGGATCAGCCCCAGCATTTT. Supplemented by reference TRBV29-1 and TRBJ1-5, the full variable domain reads SAVISQKPSRDICQRGTSLTIQCQVDSQVTMMFWYRQQPGQSLTLIATANQGSEATYESGFVIDKFPISRPNLTFSTLTVSNMSPEDSSIYLCSVQGDQPQHFGDGTRLSIL.

Many counts were recorded for this clonotype. The gene calls are TRBV7-9 and TRBJ2-7; no definite D call. Trimming pared 10 bases from V and 0 bases from J, leaving 13 bases between. CDR1 and CDR2 (germline): SEHNR, FQNEAQ (reference sequence). This CDR3 region has 13 residues. This chain's CDR3 is CATNRLTSYEQYF. In DNA, the CDR3 is TGTGCCACCAATCGGCTAACCTCCTACGAGCAGTACTTC.

In this sample, this clonotype turned up many times. The chain carries TRBV29-1 and TRBJ1-1; D is undetermined. V lost 5 bases and J lost 3, with 7 bases in between. The germline V gene encodes CDR1 SQVTM and CDR2 ANQGSEA. There are 11 residues in the CDR3. DNA of the CDR3: TGCAGCGTTTTGGGGTACACTGAAGCTTTCTTT. Translated: CSVLGYTEAFF. Together with reference TRBV29-1 and TRBJ1-1, the CDR3 gives the full variable domain: SAVISQKPSRDICQRGTSLTIQCQVDSQVTMMFWYRQQPGQSLTLIATANQGSEATYESGFVIDKFPISRPNLTFSTLTVSNMSPEDSSIYLCSVLGYTEAFFGQGTRLTVV.

The J gene is TRBJ1-5, the V gene TRBV25-1, with D maybe TRBD1 (5 bases). CDR1 MGHDK and CDR2 SYGVNS come from the germline V gene. The CDR3 covers 16 residues. Trimming stripped 4 bases from V and 6 bases from J, with 19 bases between. The CDR3 DNA sequence: TGTGCCAGCAGTGCCCGCTATGGGGCGGAAGGTCAGCCCCAGCATTTT. Protein product: CASSARYGAEGQPQHF.